These T cell receptor beta chains were read from a single sample in a study of Graves' ophthalmopathy and Graves' hyperthyroidism. TCRdb used MiXCR to reprocess the multiplex PCR reads, holding one entry per CDR3 protein. The profile shows about 500,000 distinct CDR3 sequences, 13% to 15% of them singletons. Sequenced: blood. The receptors originated from a young woman with Graves' ophthalmopathy. CDR3s include the opening cysteine and the closing phenylalanine or tryptophan. The D gene is left open where the match is weak. Rows may omit the clone size; those that give it use once, few, many or a size class.

V	D	size	J	CDR3	DNA
TRBV6-4	.	many	TRBJ2-7	CASNRVDAYEQYF	TGTGCCAGCAATCGCGTAGACGCCTACGAGCAGTACTTC
TRBV28	.	few	TRBJ1-1	CASPPGGEGNTEAFF	TGTGCCAGCCCGCCCGGTGGGGAAGGGAACACTGAAGCTTTCTTT
TRBV28	TRBD1	many	TRBJ2-2	CASSLPTGRATGELFF	TGTGCCAGCAGTTTACCGACAGGGCGCGCAACCGGGGAGCTGTTTTTT
TRBV30	.	many	TRBJ2-7	CAWSLSSEQYF	TGTGCCTGGAGTCTCTCTTCCGAGCAGTACTTC
TRBV30	.	many	TRBJ2-7	CAWSVLVESSYEQYF	TGTGCCTGGAGTGTACTAGTAGAGAGCTCCTACGAGCAGTACTTC
TRBV5-1	TRBD2	many	TRBJ2-2	CASSRTTSGSRTGELFF	TGCGCCAGCAGCAGAACAACTAGCGGGAGTCGTACCGGGGAGCTGTTTTTT
TRBV6-1	TRBD1	once	TRBJ2-7	CASSERGQTYEQYF	TGTGCCAGCAGTGAAAGGGGACAGACCTACGAGCAGTACTTC
TRBV6-5	TRBD1	many	TRBJ2-5	CASSYPGQGRETQYF	TGTGCCAGCAGTTACCCTGGACAGGGGCGAGAGACCCAGTACTTC
TRBV6-1	.	.	TRBJ2-7	CASSGLRQVHEQYF	TGTGCCAGCTCGGGACTTCGCCAGGTTCACGAGCAGTACTTC
TRBV5-1	.	few	TRBJ1-2	CASSSDMPHYGYTF	TGCGCCAGCAGCTCGGATATGCCCCACTATGGCTACACCTTC
TRBV7-9	TRBD1	few	TRBJ1-1	CASRIQTGGGTEAFF	TGTGCCAGCAGAATACAGACAGGGGGCGGCACTGAAGCTTTCTTT
TRBV28	TRBD2	many	TRBJ2-7	CASSLSGRASYEQYF	TGTGCCAGCAGCCTTAGCGGGAGGGCCTCCTACGAGCAGTACTTC
TRBV6-1	TRBD1	.	TRBJ2-7	CASSEEGTGVLYEQYF	TGTGCCAGCAGTGAAGAGGGGACAGGGGTACTCTACGAGCAGTACTTC
TRBV11-3	.	many	TRBJ2-5	CASSSRERETQYF	TGTGCCAGCAGCTCCCGGGAAAGAGAGACCCAGTACTTC
TRBV30	TRBD1	many	TRBJ1-2	CAWSRGPGGYTF	TGTGCCTGGAGCAGGGGGCCAGGGGGCTACACCTTC
TRBV12-3/TRBV12-4	TRBD1	many	TRBJ1-5	CASSRGQGVGPQHF	TGTGCCAGCAGTAGGGGACAGGGTGTCGGGCCCCAGCATTTT
TRBV2	TRBD1	many	TRBJ1-5	CASRDRALQPQHF	TGTGCCAGCCGGGACAGGGCCCTTCAGCCCCAGCATTTT
TRBV14	TRBD1	many	TRBJ2-2	CASSPRTGQLTGELFF	TGTGCCAGCAGCCCCCGGACAGGGCAGCTCACCGGGGAGCTGTTTTTT
TRBV12-3/TRBV12-4	.	many	TRBJ1-2	CASLGGGRDYGYTF	TGTGCCAGCCTAGGGGGAGGGAGGGACTATGGCTACACCTTC
TRBV13	.	many	TRBJ2-7	CASSLGPQGYEQYF	TGTGCCAGCAGCTTAGGCCCCCAGGGCTACGAGCAGTACTTC
TRBV29-1	.	many	TRBJ2-5	CSVGSVETQYF	TGCAGCGTTGGTTCCGTTGAGACCCAGTACTTC
TRBV20-1	.	many	TRBJ2-7	CSGALPPTYEQYF	TGCAGTGGGGCGCTACCCCCCACCTACGAGCAGTACTTC
TRBV30	.	many	TRBJ2-5	CAWSVLGTQYF	TGTGCCTGGAGTGTTCTAGGGACCCAGTACTTC
TRBV20-1	.	many	TRBJ2-2	CSARVGSGVNTGELFF	TGCAGTGCTAGAGTTGGAAGCGGCGTGAACACCGGGGAGCTGTTTTTT
TRBV11-2	.	many	TRBJ1-2	CASSLDLRGNYGYTF	TGTGCCAGCAGCTTAGATCTCCGGGGAAACTATGGCTACACCTTC
TRBV9	TRBD2	.	TRBJ2-2	CASSVVAGYTGELFF	TGTGCCAGCAGCGTAGTAGCGGGGTACACCGGGGAGCTGTTTTTT
TRBV19	.	few	TRBJ2-2	CAGRKEKNTGELFF	TGTGCCGGAAGGAAGGAGAAGAACACCGGGGAGCTGTTTTTT
TRBV12-3/TRBV12-4	.	many	TRBJ2-5	CASSPGNWGETQYF	TGTGCCAGCAGTCCCGGGAATTGGGGAGAGACCCAGTACTTC
TRBV6-2/TRBV6-3	TRBD1	many	TRBJ1-1	CASSDRVYEAFF	TGTGCCAGCAGTGACAGGGTTTATGAAGCTTTCTTT
TRBV5-5	TRBD1	.	TRBJ2-7	CASSPRTGIGYEQYF	TGTGCCAGCAGCCCCCGGACAGGGATAGGATACGAGCAGTACTTC
TRBV11-2	TRBD1	.	TRBJ1-2	CASSLNLIQGGRTF	TGTGCCAGCAGTTTAAACCTTATTCAGGGGGGGAGGACCTTC
TRBV12-3/TRBV12-4	.	many	TRBJ1-2	CASSLGRTLGYTF	TGTGCCAGCAGTTTGGGGCGGACCCTCGGCTACACCTTC
TRBV12-5	.	many	TRBJ1-5	CASGPFEPQHF	TGTGCTAGTGGCCCTTTTGAGCCCCAGCATTTT
TRBV6-1	.	.	TRBJ2-1	CASSGHHRASSYNEQFF	TGTGCCAGCAGTGGACACCACAGGGCGAGCTCCTACAATGAGCAGTTCTTC
TRBV12-3/TRBV12-4	TRBD1	many	TRBJ1-2	CASSGGTGEGYTF	TGTGCCAGCAGTGGCGGGACAGGGGAAGGCTACACCTTC
TRBV6-1	TRBD1	.	TRBJ2-2	CASSEAFRGSHTGELFF	TGTGCCAGCAGTGAAGCCTTCAGGGGGTCGCACACCGGGGAGCTGTTTTTT
TRBV27	.	many	TRBJ1-1	CASRVGEMGTEAFF	TGTGCCAGCAGGGTAGGGGAGATGGGGACTGAAGCTTTCTTT
TRBV5-1	.	few	TRBJ1-3	CASSPGRANTIYF	TGCGCCAGCAGCCCCGGACGAGCCAACACCATATATTTT
TRBV15	.	many	TRBJ2-7	CATRGVSDWSNEQYF	TGTGCCACCAGAGGGGTCTCGGATTGGAGTAACGAGCAGTACTTC
TRBV6-5	.	many	TRBJ2-5	CASSYVTGGHETQYF	TGTGCCAGCAGTTATGTTACCGGGGGTCATGAGACCCAGTACTTC
TRBV12-3/TRBV12-4	.	many	TRBJ1-1	CASSLAGDIEAFF	TGTGCCAGCAGTTTAGCAGGGGACATTGAAGCTTTCTTT
TRBV7-2	.	.	TRBJ2-7	CASREGATDYEQYF	TGTGCCAGCAGGGAGGGGGCTACCGACTACGAGCAGTACTTC
TRBV28	.	.	TRBJ2-5	CASSFQGGRTTQYF	TGTGCCAGCAGTTTTCAGGGGGGACGGACGACCCAGTACTTC
TRBV20-1	TRBD1	once	TRBJ1-5	CSASGQGLSNQPQHF	TGCAGTGCTAGCGGACAGGGACTTAGCAATCAGCCCCAGCATTTT
TRBV29-1	.	many	TRBJ2-4	CSAMLLNGLAKNIQYF	TGCAGCGCCATGCTTTTGAATGGACTAGCCAAAAACATTCAGTACTTC
TRBV7-9	.	many	TRBJ2-2	CASSPRDSDGGELFF	TGTGCCAGCAGCCCTCGGGATAGCGATGGTGGGGAGCTGTTTTTT
TRBV11-2	.	many	TRBJ2-7	CASSDASEWDEQYF	TGTGCCAGCAGCGACGCTTCTGAGTGGGATGAGCAGTACTTC
TRBV10-3	.	.	TRBJ2-7	CATESGLPYEQYF	TGTGCCACCGAGTCGGGCCTTCCCTACGAGCAGTACTTC
TRBV19	.	many	TRBJ1-1	CASGWGEAFF	TGTGCCAGTGGTTGGGGGGAAGCTTTCTTT
TRBV12-3/TRBV12-4	.	many	TRBJ1-2	CASTTTETVIGYTF	TGTGCCAGCACCACAACCGAGACAGTCATTGGCTACACCTTC